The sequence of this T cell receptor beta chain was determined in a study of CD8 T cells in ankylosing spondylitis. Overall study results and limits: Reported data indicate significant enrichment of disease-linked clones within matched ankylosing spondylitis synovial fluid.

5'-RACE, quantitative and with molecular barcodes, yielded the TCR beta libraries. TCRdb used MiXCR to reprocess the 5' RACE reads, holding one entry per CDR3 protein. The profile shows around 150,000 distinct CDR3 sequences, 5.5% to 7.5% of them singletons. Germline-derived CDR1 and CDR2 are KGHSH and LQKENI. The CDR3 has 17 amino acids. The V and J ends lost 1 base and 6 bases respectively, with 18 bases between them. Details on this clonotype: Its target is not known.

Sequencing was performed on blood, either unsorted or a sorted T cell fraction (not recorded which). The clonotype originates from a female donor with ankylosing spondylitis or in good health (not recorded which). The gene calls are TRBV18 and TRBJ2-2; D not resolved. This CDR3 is CASSPRAARESAGELFF. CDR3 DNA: TGTGCCAGCTCACCACGGGCGGCGCGTGAATCCGCCGGGGAGCTGTTTTTT.